Below are 25 T cell receptor beta chains sequenced from a single sample in a study of shared clonotypes between healthy human individuals. Some clones are missing from TCRdb's copy, which holds only in-frame ones; the method was immunoSEQ multiplex PCR. Of approximately 2.5 million clones listed, roughly nine tenths are singletons. Sequences were obtained from naive CD4+ T cells sorted from blood. As for subset: CD45RA+ positively selected. The receptors here all came from a man between 18 and 35 years old in good health.

The rearrangement joins TRBV5-1 to TRBJ2-3; 7 bases agree with TRBD2. The length of the CDR3 is 15 residues. The V gene end was trimmed by 0 bases and the J gene end by 4 bases; junction bases not matched to a gene: 5. CDR1 is SGHRS, CDR2 YFSETQ, per germline. Here the CDR3 reads CASSLERGGSDTQYF. Here the CDR3 DNA reads TGCGCCAGCAGCTTGGAGCGGGGTGGCTCAGATACGCAGTATTTT.

This rearrangement joins TRBV7-9 to TRBJ1-5; D is possibly TRBD1 (5 bases). Germline CDR1 is SEHNR and CDR2 is FQNEAQ (reference sequence). V was trimmed by 5 bases and J by 5 bases, leaving 7 bases between them. The CDR3 runs to 12 residues. Here the CDR3 reads CASSRGDQPQHF. The CDR3 bases are TGTGCCAGCAGCCGAGGGGATCAGCCCCAGCATTTT.

The rearrangement links TRBV6-5 to TRBJ1-1, with a weak D call TRBD1 (6 bases). CDR1 and CDR2 from the germline V gene are MNHEY and SVGAGI. This CDR3 comprises 12 residues. V was trimmed by 10 bases and J by 12 bases, leaving 21 bases between them. The CDR3 DNA reads as TGTGCCACCGCCCGAGGGAGGGGGAAAACTTTCTTT. It codes for CATARGRGKTFF.

This rearrangement joins TRBV27 to TRBJ1-5; D remains ambiguous. Germline loops: CDR1 MNHEY, CDR2 SMNVEV (reference sequence). The V end was cut by 6 bases, the J end by 0 bases, with 9 bases between. The CDR3 covers 14 residues. This chain's CDR3 is CASRPRDSNQPQHF. CDR3 DNA sequence: TGTGCCAGCAGGCCCCGAGATAGCAATCAGCCCCAGCATTTT.

As regards this clone: Its ends do not fully match the called genes, so a read error is possible. The genes are TRBV2 and TRBJ1-1; weak D call: TRBD1 (5 bases). The length of the CDR3 is 11 residues. CDR1 is SNHLY, CDR2 FYNNEI, per germline. CDR3 in DNA: TGTGCCGGCAGGGCGGGTAATGAAGCTTTCTTT. Translated: CAGRAGNEAFF.

V is TRBV7-2 and J is TRBJ1-1, with D perhaps TRBD1 (5 bases). Germline CDR1 reads SGHTA; CDR2 reads FQGNSA. The CDR3 runs 13 residues. The V and J ends lost 5 bases and 0 bases respectively, with 7 bases between them. The CDR3 protein is CASSTTVNTEAFF. In DNA, the CDR3 is TGTGCCAGCAGCACGACAGTGAACACTGAAGCTTTCTTT.

The J gene is TRBJ2-2, the V gene TRBV21-1; no DNA check was done on the table's D call, TRBD2. TRBV21-1 is noted as a pseudogene. The CDR3 totals 15 residues. CDR3 DNA sequence: TGTGCCAGCAAACTAGCGGGGGGAAACACCGGGGAGCTGTTTTTT. Protein product: CASKLAGGNTGELFF.

This clone was observed once. The chain is built from TRBV7-2 and TRBJ2-1; D remains ambiguous. The length of the CDR3 is 13 residues. Deletions cut 2 bases from V and 9 bases from J, with 11 bases between. Germline-derived CDR1 and CDR2 are SGHTA and FQGNSA. Written as DNA, the CDR3 is TGTGCCAGCAGCTTACTTCGCCTTGGTGAGCAGTTCTTC. This gives the protein CASSLLRLGEQFF. The full variable domain, with the rest looked up from reference TRBV7-2 and TRBJ2-1, is GAGVSQSPSNKVTEKGKDVELRCDPISGHTALYWYRQSLGQGLEFLIYFQGNSAPDKSGLPSDRFSAERTGGSVSTLTIQRTQQEDSAVYLCASSLLRLGEQFFGPGTRLTVL.

This chain uses TRBV5-1 with TRBJ2-1; D is ambiguous. The V gene's germline CDR1 is SGHRS and CDR2 YFSETQ. Between the trimmed V and J ends, which lost 0 bases and 6 bases, there was a span of 10 bases. The CDR3 contains 14 residues. As DNA, the CDR3 is TGCGCCAGCAGCTTGGTTCAGGTGGGCAATGAGCAGTTCTTC. Translated, it gives CASSLVQVGNEQFF.

The count of this clone is one. This chain joins TRBV1 and TRBJ2-2; the table's D call of TRBD2 was not tested on the DNA. TRBV1 is a pseudogene segment. The CDR3 contains 13 residues. DNA of the CDR3: TGCACCAGCAGCCCTCTACTTGTCGGGGAGCTGTTTTTT. Translated, it gives CTSSPLLVGELFF.

The CDR3 nucleotides are TGTGCCAGCAGTTTGTCGGGGCAGGATGAAAAACTGTTTTTT. It specifies CASSLSGQDEKLFF. The V call is TRBV6-5, the J call TRBJ1-4; possibly TRBD1 for D (5 bases). The CDR3 sequence is 14 residues long. CDR1 is MNHEY and CDR2 is SVGAGI in the germline V gene. The V gene lost 4 bases and the J gene lost 6 bases, with 12 bases spanning the gap.

This chain joins TRBV5-1 and TRBJ2-2, with TRBD2 identical over 8 bases. The V gene's germline CDR1 is SGHRS and CDR2 YFSETQ. CDR3 size: 15 residues. V trimming: 7 bases; J trimming: 7 bases; junction bases outside the gene matches: 12. The CDR3 region has the DNA TGCGCCAGCCGAGAGAGCGGGAGTCAGCACGGGGAGCTGTTTTTT. Encoded protein: CASRESGSQHGELFF.

Here the CDR3 DNA reads TGTGCCAAGACCTGGGGACAGGGTTTCGCGTGGCCCACAGATACGCAGTATTTT. It codes for CAKTWGQGFAWPTDTQYF. The chain combines TRBV28 with TRBJ2-3, with 9 bases lining up with TRBD1. The CDR3 totals 18 residues. In germline, CDR1 is MDHEN, CDR2 SYDVKM. The ends lost 10 bases at V and 2 bases at J; junction bases unmatched: 19.

The chain is built from TRBV30 and TRBJ1-1; no clear D. V was clipped by 1 base and J by 3 bases, with 6 bases between them. Germline V gene sequence: CDR1 GTSNPN, CDR2 SVGIG (reference sequence). The CDR3 spans 12 residues. The DNA for the CDR3 is TGTGCCTGGAGTGCTGAAGACACTGAAGCTTTCTTT. Translation gives CAWSAEDTEAFF.

V gene TRBV7-9 combines with J gene TRBJ2-7; 12 nucleotides agree with TRBD1. The CDR3 length is 16 residues. V was clipped by 3 bases and J by 4 bases; unmatched bases: 7. Germline V gene lookup returns CDR1 SEHNR and CDR2 FQNEAQ (reference sequence). The CDR3 protein is CASSFPGTGGFYEQYF. DNA for the CDR3: TGTGCCAGCAGCTTTCCCGGGACAGGGGGCTTTTACGAGCAGTACTTC.

V and J are TRBV11-2 and TRBJ2-3; 11 nucleotides align to TRBD1. Germline CDR1 reads SGHAT; CDR2 reads FQNNGV. The CDR3 runs to 16 residues. V lost 4 bases and J lost 5; bases outside the gene matches: 8. CDR3 sequence: CASSYLAGTGGDTQYF. The CDR3 DNA is TGTGCCAGCAGCTATTTGGCCGGGACAGGGGGAGATACGCAGTATTTT.

This clone was seen more than once but under ten times. V gene TRBV19 combines with J gene TRBJ1-2; D uncertain. Germline assignment: CDR1 LNHDA and CDR2 SQIVND (reference sequence). There are 14 residues in the CDR3. Between the trimmed V and J ends, which lost 6 bases and 7 bases, there was a span of 18 bases. As DNA, the CDR3 is TGTGCCAGTAGCCTGGGGAGCCTCGGTAGTGGCTACACCTTC. The encoded protein is CASSLGSLGSGYTF.

The chain couples TRBV18 to TRBJ2-5; no definite D call. The DNA end favors TRBJ2-7, so the J call may be wrong. The CDR3 runs to 13 residues. The germline CDR1 and CDR2 sequences are KGHSH and LQKENI. The CDR3 coding sequence is TGTGCCAGCTCCCGGACCGACAACTACGAGCAGTACTTC. Amino acids: CASSRTDNYEQYF.

V is TRBV28 and J is TRBJ2-5; weak D call: TRBD1 (5 bases). V gave up 6 bases and J gave up 2 bases, with 7 bases separating them. This CDR3 spans 12 amino acids. Germline V gene sequence: CDR1 MDHEN, CDR2 SYDVKM. The CDR3 bases are TGTGCCAGCAGAAACAGGCAAGAGACCCAGTACTTC. It translates to CASRNRQETQYF.

Comment on this clone: This same CDR3 is encoded by further DNA sequences in the sample. J is TRBJ1-6 and V is TRBV27, with 9 bases that match TRBD1. Germline V CDR1 and CDR2: MNHEY, SMNVEV (reference sequence). V was pared by 3 bases and J by 7 bases, with 1 base of the junction left unmatched. There are 14 residues in the CDR3. The CDR3 DNA reads TGTGCCAGCAGTTTGGGACAGGGAAATTCACCCCTCCACTTT. Its translation is CASSLGQGNSPLHF.

The V and J genes are TRBV15 and TRBJ1-1; no clear D gene. V was trimmed by 0 bases and J by 5 bases, leaving 22 bases between them. The CDR3 length is 18 residues. Germline assignment: CDR1 LNHNV and CDR2 YYDKDF (reference sequence). As DNA, the CDR3 is TGTGCCACCAGCAGAGATTATGAATTCAGTACTAGGAATACTGAAGCTTTCTTT. Amino acid sequence: CATSRDYEFSTRNTEAFF.

The chain employs TRBV2 and TRBJ1-1; a weak D match, TRBD1 (5 bases). The V and J ends lost 5 bases and 7 bases respectively, with 23 bases between them. Per the germline V gene, CDR1 is SNHLY and CDR2 is FYNNEI. The length of the CDR3 is 16 residues. This CDR3 is CASSLLERGLRGEAFF. The DNA of the CDR3 is TGTGCCAGCAGTTTACTTGAACGGGGGTTAAGGGGTGAAGCTTTCTTT.

V and J are TRBV30 and TRBJ1-6; no clear D gene. Germline CDR1 is GTSNPN and CDR2 is SVGIG (reference sequence). The V end lost 5 bases, the J end lost 8 bases, and 10 bases lay between the germline ends. The CDR3 spans 12 residues. CDR3 sequence: CAWSGEYSPLHF. DNA of the CDR3: TGTGCCTGGTCGGGAGAGTATTCACCCCTCCACTTT.

A remark on this clone: The same CDR3 also results from other DNA sequences found in this sample. V gene TRBV6-5 combines with J gene TRBJ2-2, with D uncertain. V was cut by 8 bases and J by 0 bases, with 7 bases left in between. The CDR3 length is 13 residues. CDR1 and CDR2 from the germline V gene are MNHEY and SVGAGI. CDR3 protein: CASRGPNTGELFF. CDR3 DNA: TGTGCCAGCCGAGGTCCGAACACCGGGGAGCTGTTTTTT.

The CDR3 bases are TGTGCCAGCAGCCCCGGACAGGGGACGAAGGCGTACGGCTACACCTTC. Protein product: CASSPGQGTKAYGYTF. The rearrangement links TRBV6-4 to TRBJ1-2; 9 nucleotides align to TRBD1. V dropped 6 bases and J dropped 8; count of bases not matched to a gene: 16. Germline V gene data show CDR1 as MRHNA and CDR2 as SNTAGT. CDR3 size: 16 residues.